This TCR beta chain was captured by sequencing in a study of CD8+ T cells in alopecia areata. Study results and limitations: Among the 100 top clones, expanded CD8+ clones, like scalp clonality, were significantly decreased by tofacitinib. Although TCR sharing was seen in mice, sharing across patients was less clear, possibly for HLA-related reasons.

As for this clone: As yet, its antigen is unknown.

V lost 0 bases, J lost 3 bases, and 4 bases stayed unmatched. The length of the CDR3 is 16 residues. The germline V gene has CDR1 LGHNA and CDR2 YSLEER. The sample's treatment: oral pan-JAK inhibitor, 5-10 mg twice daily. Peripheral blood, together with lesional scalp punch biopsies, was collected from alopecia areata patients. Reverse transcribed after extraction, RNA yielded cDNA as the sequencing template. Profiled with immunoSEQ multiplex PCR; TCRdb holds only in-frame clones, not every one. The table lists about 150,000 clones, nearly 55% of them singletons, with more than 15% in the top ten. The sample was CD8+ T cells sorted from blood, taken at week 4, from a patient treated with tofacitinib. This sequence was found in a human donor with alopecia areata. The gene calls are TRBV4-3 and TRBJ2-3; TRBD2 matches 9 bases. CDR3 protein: CASSQDPSGVTDTQYF. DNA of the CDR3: TGCGCCAGCAGCCAAGACCCTAGCGGGGTGACAGATACGCAGTATTTT.